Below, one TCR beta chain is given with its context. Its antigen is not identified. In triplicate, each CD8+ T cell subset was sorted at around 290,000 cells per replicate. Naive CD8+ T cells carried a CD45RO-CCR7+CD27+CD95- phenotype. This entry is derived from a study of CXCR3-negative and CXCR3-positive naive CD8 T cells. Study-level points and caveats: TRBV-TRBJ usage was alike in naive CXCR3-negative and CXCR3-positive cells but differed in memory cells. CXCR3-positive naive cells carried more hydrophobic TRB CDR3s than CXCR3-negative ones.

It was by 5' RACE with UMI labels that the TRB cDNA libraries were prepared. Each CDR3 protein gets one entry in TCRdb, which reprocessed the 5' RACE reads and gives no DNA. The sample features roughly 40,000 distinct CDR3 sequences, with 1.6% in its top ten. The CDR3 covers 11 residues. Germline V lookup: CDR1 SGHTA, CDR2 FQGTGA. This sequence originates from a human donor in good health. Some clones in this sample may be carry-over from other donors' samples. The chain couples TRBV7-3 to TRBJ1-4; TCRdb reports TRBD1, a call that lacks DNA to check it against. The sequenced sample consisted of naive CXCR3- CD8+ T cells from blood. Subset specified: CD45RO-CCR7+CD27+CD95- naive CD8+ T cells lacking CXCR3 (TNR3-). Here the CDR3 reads CASSLGVGLFF.